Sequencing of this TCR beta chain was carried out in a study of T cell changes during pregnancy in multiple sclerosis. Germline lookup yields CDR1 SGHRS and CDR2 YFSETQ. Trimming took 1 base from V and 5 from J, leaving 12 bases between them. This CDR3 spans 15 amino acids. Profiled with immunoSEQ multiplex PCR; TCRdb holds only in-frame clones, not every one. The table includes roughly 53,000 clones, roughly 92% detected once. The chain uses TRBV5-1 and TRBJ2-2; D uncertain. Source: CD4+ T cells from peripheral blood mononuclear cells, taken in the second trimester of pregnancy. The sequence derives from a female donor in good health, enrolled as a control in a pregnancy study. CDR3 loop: CASSLIDSRTGELFF. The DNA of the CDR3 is TGCGCCAGCAGCTTGATAGACTCGAGGACCGGGGAGCTGTTTTTT.